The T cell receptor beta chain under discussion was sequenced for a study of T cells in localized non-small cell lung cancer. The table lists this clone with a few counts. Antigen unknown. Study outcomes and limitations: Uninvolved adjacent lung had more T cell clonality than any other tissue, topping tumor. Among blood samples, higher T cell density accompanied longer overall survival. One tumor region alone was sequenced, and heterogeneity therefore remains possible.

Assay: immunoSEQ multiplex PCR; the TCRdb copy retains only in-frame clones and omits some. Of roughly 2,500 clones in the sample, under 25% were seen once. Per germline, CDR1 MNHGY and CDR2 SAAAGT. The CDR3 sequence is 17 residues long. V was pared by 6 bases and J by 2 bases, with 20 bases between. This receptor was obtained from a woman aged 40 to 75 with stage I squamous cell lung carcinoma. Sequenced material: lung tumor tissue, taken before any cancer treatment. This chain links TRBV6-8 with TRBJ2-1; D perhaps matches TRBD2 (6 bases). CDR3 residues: CASRIITYGRTYNEQFF. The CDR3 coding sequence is TGTGCCAGCAGAATAATAACTTATGGGAGGACCTACAATGAGCAGTTCTTC.